These T cell receptor beta chains were read from a single sample in a study of T cell clonotyping in hematopoietic cell transplantation. Assay: immunoSEQ multiplex PCR; the TCRdb copy retains only in-frame clones and omits some. Here the sample spans 2,200 or so clones, about four fifths being singletons. The source material was PBMCs, sampled 100 days after allogeneic stem cell transplant. The source is a male patient aged 50 to 59 who had an allogeneic stem cell transplant from a related donor, so the T cells may come from the graft donor. Some clones in this sample may be carry-over from other donors' samples. Each CDR3 is given with its conserved first and last residue. The order of the fields is clone size, D gene, V gene, J gene, CDR3 DNA, CDR3 protein. The D gene is left open where the match is weak. Some rows mark clone size as missing; the rest say once, few, many or name a class of expanded clone.

abundance: NA
d_gene: TRBD2
v_gene: TRBV5-6
j_gene: TRBJ2-5
CDR3nt: TGTGCCAGCAGCTTGTTGAATCTAGCGGGTGGGGAGACCCAGTACTTC
CDR3aa: CASSLLNLAGGETQYF

abundance: NA
d_gene: TRBD2
v_gene: TRBV30
j_gene: TRBJ2-5
CDR3nt: TGTGCCTGGAGCGCTACAGGGGAAGTAGCGGGAGGGCCATGGGAGACCCAGTACTTC
CDR3aa: CAWSATGEVAGGPWETQYF

abundance: once
d_gene: NA
v_gene: TRBV7-9
j_gene: TRBJ1-2
CDR3nt: TGTGCCAGCAGCGCAAACTTCACGCGGCGCCGTGGCTACACCTTC
CDR3aa: CASSANFTRRRGYTF

abundance: NA
d_gene: TRBD2
v_gene: TRBV5-1
j_gene: TRBJ2-5
CDR3nt: TGCGCCAGCAGCCGAAATCCTAGCGGGCAAAAAGAGACCCAGTACTTC
CDR3aa: CASSRNPSGQKETQYF

abundance: once
d_gene: NA
v_gene: TRBV9
j_gene: TRBJ2-2
CDR3nt: TGTGCCAGCAGCCCACGTACGGAGAACACCGGGGAGCTGTTTTTT
CDR3aa: CASSPRTENTGELFF

abundance: once
d_gene: TRBD2
v_gene: TRBV27
j_gene: TRBJ2-1
CDR3nt: TGTGCCAGCAGTCGGACTAGCGGGAGATGGGATGAGCAGTTCTTC
CDR3aa: CASSRTSGRWDEQFF

abundance: NA
d_gene: NA
v_gene: TRBV19
j_gene: TRBJ1-6
CDR3nt: TGTGCCAGTAGTATAGTAGCCGATTCACCCCTCCACTTT
CDR3aa: CASSIVADSPLHF

abundance: NA
d_gene: NA
v_gene: TRBV2
j_gene: TRBJ1-1
CDR3nt: TGTGCCAGCAGTTACAGTACGAACACTGAAGCTTTCTTT
CDR3aa: CASSYSTNTEAFF

abundance: NA
d_gene: NA
v_gene: TRBV6-1
j_gene: TRBJ2-7
CDR3nt: TGTGCCAGCAGTGAGCAGGGACAAAGTTACGAGCAGTACTTC
CDR3aa: CASSEQGQSYEQYF

abundance: NA
d_gene: TRBD1
v_gene: TRBV9
j_gene: TRBJ1-3
CDR3nt: TGTGCCAGCAGCGTAGAGACAGGGTCTGGAAACACCATATACTTT
CDR3aa: CASSVETGSGNTIYF

abundance: NA
d_gene: TRBD2
v_gene: TRBV7-9
j_gene: TRBJ2-3
CDR3nt: TGTGCCAGCAGCTTAGTCCCGGGACTAGTCCTCAGCACAGATACGCAGTATTTT
CDR3aa: CASSLVPGLVLSTDTQYF

abundance: NA
d_gene: TRBD1
v_gene: TRBV19
j_gene: TRBJ1-2
CDR3nt: TGTGCCAGTAGTCCGGCCGGGACAGGGAACTATGGCTACACCTTC
CDR3aa: CASSPAGTGNYGYTF

abundance: NA
d_gene: NA
v_gene: TRBV2
j_gene: TRBJ1-3
CDR3nt: TGTGCCAGCAGTGAAGGGAGCTCTGGAAACACCATATATTTT
CDR3aa: CASSEGSSGNTIYF

abundance: NA
d_gene: TRBD2
v_gene: TRBV5-4
j_gene: TRBJ2-3
CDR3nt: TGTGCCAGCAGCTTGGGTACTAGCGGACTTGAGGATACGCAGTATTTT
CDR3aa: CASSLGTSGLEDTQYF

abundance: few
d_gene: TRBD2
v_gene: TRBV5-1
j_gene: TRBJ2-7
CDR3nt: TGCGCCAGCAGCTCCAGCGGGGGGCCGGCCTACGAGCAGTACTTC
CDR3aa: CASSSSGGPAYEQYF

abundance: NA
d_gene: TRBD1
v_gene: TRBV30
j_gene: TRBJ1-2
CDR3nt: TGTGCCTGGAGTGGAAGGACAGGCGATAATGGCTACACCTTC
CDR3aa: CAWSGRTGDNGYTF

abundance: NA
d_gene: NA
v_gene: TRBV30
j_gene: TRBJ1-5
CDR3nt: TGTGCCTGGAGCAAGAGACAGCCCAATCAGCCCCAGCATTTT
CDR3aa: CAWSKRQPNQPQHF

abundance: NA
d_gene: NA
v_gene: TRBV5-1
j_gene: TRBJ2-7
CDR3nt: TGCGCCAGCAGCTTGGTAGGGCCAACCTACGAGCAGTACTTC
CDR3aa: CASSLVGPTYEQYF

abundance: NA
d_gene: NA
v_gene: TRBV30
j_gene: TRBJ1-4
CDR3nt: TGTGCCTGGGGTATTGAGAGCAATGAAAAACTGTTTTTT
CDR3aa: CAWGIESNEKLFF

abundance: few
d_gene: NA
v_gene: TRBV19
j_gene: TRBJ1-4
CDR3nt: TGTGCCAGTAGTATACGAGTGGATGAAAAACTGTTTTTT
CDR3aa: CASSIRVDEKLFF

abundance: few
d_gene: NA
v_gene: TRBV5-1
j_gene: TRBJ1-2
CDR3nt: TGCGCCAGCAGCTTGTTTGAACGAGGGGACTCAGGCTACACCTTC
CDR3aa: CASSLFERGDSGYTF

abundance: NA
d_gene: NA
v_gene: TRBV19
j_gene: TRBJ1-5
CDR3nt: TGCTCCCCAACCCGGCGCACTCAGCCCCAGCATTTT
CDR3aa: CSPTRRTQPQHF

abundance: NA
d_gene: TRBD1
v_gene: TRBV4-1
j_gene: TRBJ2-7
CDR3nt: TGCGCCAGCAGCCAAGGGGACAGTCCTTTTTCCTACGAGCAGTACTTC
CDR3aa: CASSQGDSPFSYEQYF

abundance: NA
d_gene: TRBD2
v_gene: TRBV19
j_gene: TRBJ2-7
CDR3nt: TGTGCCAGTAGTATTTTGGTGGGAGGGTACTACGAGCAGTACTTC
CDR3aa: CASSILVGGYYEQYF

abundance: NA
d_gene: NA
v_gene: TRBV7-2
j_gene: TRBJ1-5
CDR3nt: TGTGCCAGCAGCGATGGACACCGCAATCAGCCCCAGCATTTT
CDR3aa: CASSDGHRNQPQHF

abundance: NA
d_gene: NA
v_gene: TRBV5-6
j_gene: TRBJ1-1
CDR3nt: TGTGCCAGCAGCTTTGAGATCTTAGGGACTGAAGCTTTCTTT
CDR3aa: CASSFEILGTEAFF

abundance: NA
d_gene: TRBD1
v_gene: TRBV27
j_gene: TRBJ2-5
CDR3nt: TGTGCCAGCAGCCGAACAGGGGTTGAGCAGTACTTC
CDR3aa: CASSRTGVEQYF

abundance: NA
d_gene: TRBD2
v_gene: TRBV11-2
j_gene: TRBJ2-2
CDR3nt: TGTGCCAGCAGGCCCACTAGCGGGGGACGGACCGGGGAGCTGTTTTTT
CDR3aa: CASRPTSGGRTGELFF

abundance: NA
d_gene: NA
v_gene: TRBV27
j_gene: TRBJ2-3
CDR3nt: TGTGCCAGCAGTTTCCAGCGTAGTAGCACAGATACGCAGTATTTT
CDR3aa: CASSFQRSSTDTQYF

abundance: NA
d_gene: TRBD1
v_gene: TRBV28
j_gene: TRBJ2-6
CDR3nt: TGTGCCAGCAACATACAGGGGGCAGCCGGGGCCAACGTCCTGACTTTC
CDR3aa: CASNIQGAAGANVLTF

abundance: NA
d_gene: NA
v_gene: TRBV5-6
j_gene: TRBJ2-7
CDR3nt: TGTGCCAGCAGCTCGGAATTCAGGGCTTACGAGCAGTACTTC
CDR3aa: CASSSEFRAYEQYF

abundance: NA
d_gene: NA
v_gene: TRBV5-6
j_gene: TRBJ1-2
CDR3nt: TGTGCCAGCAGCCCAACGGAAAACTATGGCTACACCTTC
CDR3aa: CASSPTENYGYTF

abundance: few
d_gene: TRBD2
v_gene: TRBV5-1
j_gene: TRBJ2-1
CDR3nt: TGCGCCAGCAGCTCTAGCGGGGGGCCTTGGAATGAGCAGTTCTTC
CDR3aa: CASSSSGGPWNEQFF

abundance: NA
d_gene: NA
v_gene: TRBV11-2
j_gene: TRBJ1-4
CDR3nt: TGTGCCAGCAGCTTTGTTCAACAGGCAACTAATGAAAAACTGTTTTTT
CDR3aa: CASSFVQQATNEKLFF

abundance: NA
d_gene: NA
v_gene: TRBV7-2
j_gene: TRBJ2-5
CDR3nt: TGTGCCAGCAGCGTAGAAGAGACCCAGTACTTC
CDR3aa: CASSVEETQYF

abundance: NA
d_gene: NA
v_gene: TRBV7-2
j_gene: TRBJ2-2
CDR3nt: TGTGCCAGCAGCTCGAGGGCCGTGGGGGGGGAGCTGTTTTTT
CDR3aa: CASSSRAVGGELFF

abundance: NA
d_gene: NA
v_gene: TRBV2
j_gene: TRBJ2-5
CDR3nt: TGTGCCAGCAGTGAGCAGACGGGAGAGACCCAGTACTTC
CDR3aa: CASSEQTGETQYF

abundance: few
d_gene: TRBD2
v_gene: TRBV4-1
j_gene: TRBJ2-2
CDR3nt: TGCGCCAGCAGCGCTGTAGCGGGAACGAACACCGGGGAGCTGTTTTTT
CDR3aa: CASSAVAGTNTGELFF

abundance: NA
d_gene: NA
v_gene: TRBV7-9
j_gene: TRBJ2-7
CDR3nt: TGTGCCAGCAGCTTAGCGTCGGCGGCCTACGAGCAGTACTTC
CDR3aa: CASSLASAAYEQYF

abundance: NA
d_gene: NA
v_gene: TRBV28
j_gene: TRBJ2-5
CDR3nt: TGTGCCAGCAGTGGACAAGAGACCCAGTACTTC
CDR3aa: CASSGQETQYF